This T cell receptor beta chain derives from a study of shared clonotypes between healthy human individuals. Study-wide findings and caveats: Memory subsets generally showed smaller estimated richness than naive subsets did.

Ten or more counts support this clone. The target antigen is unknown. In the original analysis: Filtering differed because ImmunoSEQ produced junction-only sequences that carried no quality scores. The assay was immunoSEQ multiplex PCR, and TCRdb's table has in-frame clones only and misses some. V and J calls and clone size are as listed in that table; D and trimming were resolved from the DNA. Counted here are fewer than 400,000 clones, roughly 70% occurring once; the ten biggest clones make up 10% to 13%. J gave up 6 bases and V 0 bases, and 8 bases lay outside the gene matches. The CDR3 runs 16 residues. Germline V gene data show CDR1 as LGHNA and CDR2 as YSLEER.

V gene TRBV4-3 combines with J gene TRBJ2-7; 10 bases are a match to TRBD2. Source material: memory CD4+ T cells sorted from blood. Regarding subset: CD45RA-negative fraction. The receptor was derived from a young man in good health. In DNA, the CDR3 is TGCGCCAGCAGCCAAGATCATCTAGCGGGAGCTGGCGAGCAGTACTTC. It codes for CASSQDHLAGAGEQYF.